What follows is one T cell receptor (beta chain) and its context. These data come from a study of PD-1 blockade in mismatch repair-deficient tumors. The germline CDR1 and CDR2 sequences are SGHKS and YYEKEE (reference sequence). The V end was cut by 0 bases, the J end by 3 bases, with 13 bases between. The CDR3 runs to 15 residues. The method was immunoSEQ multiplex PCR; TCRdb's version includes in-frame clones alone and lacks a portion of them. Altogether approximately 40,000 clones are present, more than 75% being singletons, with the ten largest covering over 20%. This clonotype was sampled from an adult with mismatch repair-deficient cancer. This chain uses TRBV5-5 with TRBJ2-7; maybe TRBD1 (6 bases). The source was peripheral blood, collected 4 weeks after starting pembrolizumab. This chain's CDR3 is CASSLGPGTNYEQYF. Written as DNA, the CDR3 is TGTGCCAGCAGCTTGGGTCCCGGGACAAACTACGAGCAGTACTTC.